This T cell receptor beta chain was recorded in a study of blood T cells in healthy people across ages. As for the study in general: There was about one barcoded beta molecule captured by template switching per two T cells. Study outcomes and limitations: PBMCs left unsorted prevented a conclusive naive versus antigen-experienced comparison.

Note on this clonotype: The target antigen is unknown. Possible read error: a much larger clone is one base away.

Together with a sample-barcoded 5' primer, a J-beta primer mix was included in a second PCR lasting roughly 6 to 12 cycles. MiXCR, applied by TCRdb to the 5' RACE reads, yields one record per CDR3 protein. The sample lists 850,000 or so distinct CDR3 sequences; roughly 26% were seen once. Every sample had a minimum of 6 million PBMCs isolated. The sequencing input was blood. This receptor was obtained from a woman of 80 years or more in good health.

CDR3 region: CASSFRATGAYNEQFF. CDR3 DNA sequence: TGTGCCAGCAGCTTTCGGGCGACAGGGGCCTACAATGAGCAGTTCTTC. V and J are TRBV5-6 and TRBJ2-1, with TRBD1 matching 8 bases. Germline CDR1 reads SGHDT; CDR2 reads YYEEEE. CDR3 length: 16 amino acids. Trimming took 2 bases from V and 2 from J; bases not matched to a gene: 6.